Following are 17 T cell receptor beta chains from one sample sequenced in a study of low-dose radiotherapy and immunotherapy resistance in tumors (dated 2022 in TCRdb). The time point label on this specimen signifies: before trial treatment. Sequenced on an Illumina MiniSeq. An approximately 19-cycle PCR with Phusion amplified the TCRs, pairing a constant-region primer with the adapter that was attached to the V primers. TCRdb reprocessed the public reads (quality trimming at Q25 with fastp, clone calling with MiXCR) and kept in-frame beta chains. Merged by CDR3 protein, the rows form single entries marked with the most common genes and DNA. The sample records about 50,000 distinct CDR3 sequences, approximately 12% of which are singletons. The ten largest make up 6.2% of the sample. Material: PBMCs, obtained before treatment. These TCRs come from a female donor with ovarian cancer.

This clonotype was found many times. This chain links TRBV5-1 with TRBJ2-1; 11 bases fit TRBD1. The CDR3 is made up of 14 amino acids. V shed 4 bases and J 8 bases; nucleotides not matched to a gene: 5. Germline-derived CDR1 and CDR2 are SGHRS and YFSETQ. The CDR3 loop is CASSLGQGADEQFF. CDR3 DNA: TGCGCCAGCAGCCTTGGACAGGGGGCGGATGAGCAGTTCTTC.

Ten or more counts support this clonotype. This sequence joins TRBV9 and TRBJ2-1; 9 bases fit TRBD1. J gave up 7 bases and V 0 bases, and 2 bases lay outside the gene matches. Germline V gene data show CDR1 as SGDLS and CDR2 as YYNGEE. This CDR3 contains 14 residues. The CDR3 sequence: CASSVGGTGNEQFF. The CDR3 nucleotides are TGTGCCAGCAGCGTAGGAGGGACAGGGAATGAGCAGTTCTTC.

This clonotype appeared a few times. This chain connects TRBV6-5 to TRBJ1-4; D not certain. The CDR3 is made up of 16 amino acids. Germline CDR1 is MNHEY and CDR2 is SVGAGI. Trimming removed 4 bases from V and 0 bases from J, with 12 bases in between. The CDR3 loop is CASSSPRSATNEKLFF. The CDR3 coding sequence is TGTGCCAGCAGTTCCCCTCGCAGCGCAACTAATGAAAAACTGTTTTTT.

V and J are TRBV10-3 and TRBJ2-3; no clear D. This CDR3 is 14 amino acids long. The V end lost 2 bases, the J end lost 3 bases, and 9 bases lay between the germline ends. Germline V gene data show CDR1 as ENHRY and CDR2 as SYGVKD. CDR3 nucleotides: TGTGCCATCAGTGAGGGGTCCGGTACAGATACGCAGTATTTT. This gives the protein CAISEGSGTDTQYF.

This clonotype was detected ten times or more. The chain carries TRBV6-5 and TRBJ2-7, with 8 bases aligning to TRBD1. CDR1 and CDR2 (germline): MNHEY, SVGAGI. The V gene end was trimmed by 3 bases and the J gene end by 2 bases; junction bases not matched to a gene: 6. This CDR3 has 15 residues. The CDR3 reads CASSYSYRGTYEQYF. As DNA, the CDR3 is TGTGCCAGCAGTTATAGTTACAGGGGGACCTACGAGCAGTACTTC.

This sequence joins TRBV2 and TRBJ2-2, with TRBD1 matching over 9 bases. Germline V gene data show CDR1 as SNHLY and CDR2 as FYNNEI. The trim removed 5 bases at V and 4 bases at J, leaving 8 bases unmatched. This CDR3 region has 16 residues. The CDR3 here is CASSSRWGQGTGELFF. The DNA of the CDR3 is TGTGCCAGCAGTTCCAGGTGGGGACAGGGCACCGGGGAGCTGTTTTTT.

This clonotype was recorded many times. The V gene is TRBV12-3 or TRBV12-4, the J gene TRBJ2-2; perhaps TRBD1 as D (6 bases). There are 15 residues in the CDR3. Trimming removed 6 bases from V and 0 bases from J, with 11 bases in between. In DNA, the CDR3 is TGTGCCAGCAGCCGGGGACACGCGAACACCGGGGAGCTGTTTTTT. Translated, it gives CASSRGHANTGELFF.

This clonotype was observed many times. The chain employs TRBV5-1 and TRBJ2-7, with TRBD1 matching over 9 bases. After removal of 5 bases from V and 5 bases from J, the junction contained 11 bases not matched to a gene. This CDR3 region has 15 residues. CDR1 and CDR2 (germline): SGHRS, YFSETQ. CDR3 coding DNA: TGCGCCAGCAGTCGGCGGACAGGGGTCGGCAACGAGCAGTACTTC. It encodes CASSRRTGVGNEQYF. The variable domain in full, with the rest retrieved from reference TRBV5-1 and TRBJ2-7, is KAGVTQTPRYLIKTRGQQVTLSCSPISGHRSVSWYQQTPGQGLQFLFEYFSETQRNKGNFPGRFSGRQFSNSRSEMNVSTLELGDSALYLCASSRRTGVGNEQYFGPGTRLTVT.

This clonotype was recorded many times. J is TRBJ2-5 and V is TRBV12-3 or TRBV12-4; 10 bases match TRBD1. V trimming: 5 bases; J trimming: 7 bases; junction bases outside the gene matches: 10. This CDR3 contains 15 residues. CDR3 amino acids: CASSPGTGDKRTQYF. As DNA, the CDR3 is TGTGCCAGCAGTCCCGGGACAGGGGACAAGAGGACCCAGTACTTC.

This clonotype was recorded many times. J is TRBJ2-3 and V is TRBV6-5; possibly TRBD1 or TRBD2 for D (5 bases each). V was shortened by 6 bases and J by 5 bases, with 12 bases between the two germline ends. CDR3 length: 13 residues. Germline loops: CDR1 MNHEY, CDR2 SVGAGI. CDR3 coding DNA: TGTGCCAGCAGCAGAGGGGACCGAGATACGCAGTATTTT. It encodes CASSRGDRDTQYF.

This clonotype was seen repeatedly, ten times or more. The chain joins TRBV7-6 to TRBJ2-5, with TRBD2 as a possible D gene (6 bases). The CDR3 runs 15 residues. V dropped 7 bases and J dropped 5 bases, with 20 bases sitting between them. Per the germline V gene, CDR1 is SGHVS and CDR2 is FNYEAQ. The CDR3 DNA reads TGTGCCAGCACCGCCGTGGAGGGCCTTAGGGAGACCCAGTACTTC. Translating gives CASTAVEGLRETQYF. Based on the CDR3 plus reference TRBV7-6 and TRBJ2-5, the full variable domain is GAGVSQSPRYKVTKRGQDVALRCDPISGHVSLYWYRQALGQGPEFLTYFNYEAQQDKSGLPNDRFSAERPEGSISTLTIQRTEQRDSAMYRCASTAVEGLRETQYFGPGTRLLVL.

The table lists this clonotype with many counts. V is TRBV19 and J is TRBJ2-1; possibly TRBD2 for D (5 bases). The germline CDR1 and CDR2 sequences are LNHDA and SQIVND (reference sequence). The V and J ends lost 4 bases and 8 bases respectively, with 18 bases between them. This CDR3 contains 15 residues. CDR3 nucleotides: TGTGCCAGTAGTACCCGACGGGGTCCTGTCGATGAGCAGTTCTTC. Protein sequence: CASSTRRGPVDEQFF.

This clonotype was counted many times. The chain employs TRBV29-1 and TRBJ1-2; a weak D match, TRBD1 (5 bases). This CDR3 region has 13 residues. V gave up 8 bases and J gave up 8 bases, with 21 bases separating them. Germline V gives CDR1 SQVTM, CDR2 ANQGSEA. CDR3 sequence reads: CSSSEGPREGYTF. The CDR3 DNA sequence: TGCAGCTCCTCCGAGGGGCCCCGGGAAGGCTACACCTTC.

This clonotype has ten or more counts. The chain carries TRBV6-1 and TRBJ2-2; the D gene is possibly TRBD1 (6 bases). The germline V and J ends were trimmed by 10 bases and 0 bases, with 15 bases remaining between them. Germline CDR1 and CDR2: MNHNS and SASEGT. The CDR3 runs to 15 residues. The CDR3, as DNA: TGTGCCATCAGCATCAGGGGCCCGAACACCGGGGAGCTGTTTTTT. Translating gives CAISIRGPNTGELFF.

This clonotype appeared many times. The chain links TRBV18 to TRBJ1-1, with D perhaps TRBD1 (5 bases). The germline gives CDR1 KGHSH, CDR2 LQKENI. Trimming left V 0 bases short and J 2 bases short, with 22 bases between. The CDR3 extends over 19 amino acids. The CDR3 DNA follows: TGTGCCAGCTCACCACCCATTACGATGGGGGGTCGACATAACACTGAAGCTTTCTTT. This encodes CASSPPITMGGRHNTEAFF.

CDR3 protein: CASSTQETQYF. The DNA for the CDR3 is TGCGCCAGCAGCACCCAAGAGACCCAGTACTTC. V usage is TRBV5-1 and J usage is TRBJ2-5; D uncertain. Germline V gene sequence: CDR1 SGHRS, CDR2 YFSETQ. V gave up 4 bases and J gave up 1 base, with 2 bases separating them. CDR3 length: 11 residues.

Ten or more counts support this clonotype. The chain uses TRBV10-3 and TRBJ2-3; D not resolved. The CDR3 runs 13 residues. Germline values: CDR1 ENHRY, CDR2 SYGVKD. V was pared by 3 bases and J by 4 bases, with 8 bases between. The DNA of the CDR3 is TGTGCCATCAGTGATTCGGATCCAGATACGCAGTATTTT. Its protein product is CAISDSDPDTQYF.